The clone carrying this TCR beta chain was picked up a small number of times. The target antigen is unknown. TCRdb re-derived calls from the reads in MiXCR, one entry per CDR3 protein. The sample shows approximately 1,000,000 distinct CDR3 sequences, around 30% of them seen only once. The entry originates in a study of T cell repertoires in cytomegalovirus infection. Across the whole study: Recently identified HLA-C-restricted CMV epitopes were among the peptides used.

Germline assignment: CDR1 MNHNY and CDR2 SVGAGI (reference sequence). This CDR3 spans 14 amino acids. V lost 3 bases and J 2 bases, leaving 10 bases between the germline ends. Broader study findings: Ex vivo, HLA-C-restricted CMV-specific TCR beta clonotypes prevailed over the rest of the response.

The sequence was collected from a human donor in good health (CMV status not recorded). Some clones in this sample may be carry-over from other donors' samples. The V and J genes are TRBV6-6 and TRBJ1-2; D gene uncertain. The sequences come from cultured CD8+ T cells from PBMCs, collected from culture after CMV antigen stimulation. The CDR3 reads CASSYRDLNYGYTF. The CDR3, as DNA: TGTGCCAGCAGTTATCGTGATTTGAACTATGGCTACACCTTC.